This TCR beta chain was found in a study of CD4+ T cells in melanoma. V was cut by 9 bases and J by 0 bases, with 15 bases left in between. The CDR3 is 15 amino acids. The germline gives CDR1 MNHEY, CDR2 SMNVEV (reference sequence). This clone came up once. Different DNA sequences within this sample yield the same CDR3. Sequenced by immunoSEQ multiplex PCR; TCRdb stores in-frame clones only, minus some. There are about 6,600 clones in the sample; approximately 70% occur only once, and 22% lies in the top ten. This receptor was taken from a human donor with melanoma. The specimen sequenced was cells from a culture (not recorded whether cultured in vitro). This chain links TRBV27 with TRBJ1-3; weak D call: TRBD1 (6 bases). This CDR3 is CASSPNRDSGNTIYF. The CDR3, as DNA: TGTGCCAGTAGCCCTAACAGGGACTCTGGAAACACCATATATTTT.